This paragraph covers one T cell receptor beta chain sequence. Its antigen is undetermined. This specimen comes from a study of molecular identifiers for immune sequencing clone quantification. Study findings and constraints: The study found clones above 20 RNA copies held over 97% of effector molecules and under 1% in naive cells. Jurkat TCR RNA that was spiked in from one cell was reportedly detectable among under 1.2 million naive cells.

It was with previously described methods and listed TCR primers that bulk TCR libraries were made. One entry per CDR3 protein results from TCRdb running MiXCR on the PCR reads. This sample has about 68,000 distinct CDR3 sequences, with 15% to 20% found just once. CDR1 is MGHRA, CDR2 YSYEKL, per germline. With 1 base clipped from V and 5 bases from J, the junction kept 4 bases outside the gene matches. The CDR3 has 15 residues. The chain is built from TRBV4-1 and TRBJ2-2; 7 bases match TRBD2. The source of this sequence is a human donor in good health. Some libraries in this study had Jurkat cell RNA spiked in. The sequenced material came from naive CD8+ T cells from blood, with Jurkat cell RNA spiked in. Subset defined: FACS-sorted CD8+CD4-CCR7+CD45RA+ naive T cells. DNA of the CDR3: TGCGCCAGCAGCCAAGTTCTAGCGGAGACCGGGGAGCTGTTTTTT. The encoded protein is CASSQVLAETGELFF.